Below are 15 T cell receptor beta chains sequenced from a single sample in a study of blood T cell repertoires in COVID-19. The assay was immunoSEQ multiplex PCR, and TCRdb's table has in-frame clones only and misses some. The table has about 480,000 clones, roughly nine tenths seen once. Sequencing input: peripheral blood. The source of these receptors is a man aged 18-30 years with COVID-19, enrolled during active disease.

This chain connects TRBV30 to TRBJ2-2; D is perhaps TRBD2 (6 bases). V shed 0 bases and J shed 5 bases, with 7 bases lying between them. The CDR3 is 13 amino acids. Per germline, CDR1 GTSNPN and CDR2 SVGIG (reference sequence). The CDR3 sequence is CAWSVGGTGELFF. For the CDR3, the DNA is TGTGCCTGGAGTGTCGGAGGGACCGGGGAGCTGTTTTTT.

The chain recombines TRBV5-1 with TRBJ2-1; 9 nucleotides align to TRBD2. The CDR3 runs to 16 residues. Germline values: CDR1 SGHRS, CDR2 YFSETQ. V lost 0 bases, J lost 6 bases, and 7 bases stayed unmatched. CDR3 in DNA: TGCGCCAGCAGCTTGGATCTAGCGGGGTTGGTCAATGAGCAGTTCTTC. This encodes CASSLDLAGLVNEQFF.

The CDR3 DNA is TGTGCCAGCAGCGCGGACAGCCGCCCTTATGGCTACACCTTC. Residues: CASSADSRPYGYTF. The chain joins TRBV5-5 to TRBJ1-2, with TRBD1 as a possible D gene (6 bases). V gave up 4 bases and J gave up 5 bases, with 15 bases separating them. Germline CDR1 is SGHKS and CDR2 is YYEKEE (reference sequence). The CDR3 is made up of 14 amino acids. Using reference TRBV5-5 and TRBJ1-2 for the parts outside the CDR3, the full variable domain is DAGVTQSPTHLIKTRGQQVTLRCSPISGHKSVSWYQQVLGQGPQFIFQYYEKEERGRGNFPDRFSARQFPNYSSELNVNALLLGDSALYLCASSADSRPYGYTFGSGTRLTVV.

The chain joins TRBV9 to TRBJ2-4, with D possibly matching TRBD2 (6 bases). There are 16 residues in the CDR3. CDR1 and CDR2 from the germline V gene are SGDLS and YYNGEE. V was pared by 0 bases and J by 0 bases, with 10 bases between. The CDR3 nucleotides read TGTGCCAGCAGCGTAGGAGGGGAGGTAGCCAAAAACATTCAGTACTTC. It is translated as CASSVGGEVAKNIQYF.

This chain uses TRBV4-1 with TRBJ2-3, with D possibly matching TRBD1 (6 bases). V was pared by 1 base and J by 2 bases, with 13 bases between. This CDR3 comprises 16 residues. The V gene's germline CDR1 is MGHRA and CDR2 YSYEKL. CDR3 amino acids: CASSQVWGQITDTQYF. As DNA, the CDR3 is TGCGCCAGCAGCCAAGTGTGGGGGCAGATCACAGATACGCAGTATTTT.

The gene calls are TRBV13 and TRBJ2-7; tentatively, D is TRBD2 (6 bases). The CDR3 is 13 amino acids. Trimming cost V 5 bases and J 11 bases, with 19 bases left between them. From germline, CDR1 is PRHDT and CDR2 FYEKMQ (reference sequence). CDR3: CASSQAGGGGKYF. In DNA, the CDR3 is TGTGCCAGCAGCCAGGCTGGGGGAGGAGGGAAGTACTTC.

The chain is built from TRBV5-4 and TRBJ2-5; tentatively, D is TRBD1 (6 bases). The CDR3 runs 16 residues. Trimming took 6 bases from V and 1 from J, leaving 19 bases between them. Per the germline V gene, CDR1 is SGHNT and CDR2 is YYREEE (reference sequence). The CDR3, as DNA: TGTGCCAGCAACCAAATCCGGGACAATAGCCAAGAGACCCAGTACTTC. Translation gives CASNQIRDNSQETQYF. The full variable domain, with the rest looked up from reference TRBV5-4 and TRBJ2-5, is ETGVTQSPTHLIKTRGQQVTLRCSSQSGHNTVSWYQQALGQGPQFIFQYYREEENGRGNFPPRFSGLQFPNYSSELNVNALELDDSALYLCASNQIRDNSQETQYFGPGTRLLVL.

The V and J genes are TRBV2 and TRBJ1-2; D gene unclear. V was trimmed by 3 bases and J by 4 bases, leaving 9 bases between them. In germline, CDR1 is SNHLY, CDR2 FYNNEI. The CDR3 contains 13 residues. The CDR3 spells CASSDGPRYGYTF. CDR3 coding DNA: TGTGCCAGCAGTGATGGGCCTCGCTATGGCTACACCTTC.

The chain's CDR3 is CASSLYGDNYNEQFF. The CDR3 nucleotides are TGTGCCAGCAGTTTATACGGGGACAATTACAATGAGCAGTTCTTC. The chain links TRBV27 to TRBJ2-1, with a weak D call TRBD1 (6 bases). V was shortened by 1 base and J by 4 bases, with 11 bases between the two germline ends. The CDR3 runs 15 residues. Germline values: CDR1 MNHEY, CDR2 SMNVEV (reference sequence).

The V and J genes are TRBV27 and TRBJ2-2; TRBD1 matches 8 bases. Germline V lookup: CDR1 MNHEY, CDR2 SMNVEV (reference sequence). V lost 5 bases, J lost 3 bases, and 5 bases stayed unmatched. This CDR3 is 15 amino acids long. CDR3 sequence: CASSKQGVDTGELFF. The CDR3 region has the DNA TGTGCCAGCAGTAAACAGGGGGTCGACACCGGGGAGCTGTTTTTT.

The count of this clone is one. This chain joins TRBV27 and TRBJ1-2; D is unclear. CDR3 length: 14 amino acids. The germline V and J ends were trimmed by 2 bases and 2 bases, with 9 bases remaining between them. Germline V lookup: CDR1 MNHEY, CDR2 SMNVEV (reference sequence). Written as DNA, the CDR3 is TGTGCCAGCAGTTTAGGCAGGTTGAACTATGGCTACACCTTC. Amino acid sequence: CASSLGRLNYGYTF.

This clone has a single count. The chain is built from TRBV7-9 and TRBJ1-1; 7 bases are a match to TRBD1. Trimming at V came to 4 bases and at J to 9 bases, leaving 8 bases not matched to a gene. Per the germline V gene, CDR1 is SEHNR and CDR2 is FQNEAQ (reference sequence). CDR3 length equals 13 residues. The CDR3 DNA reads as TGTGCCAGCAGCTCCTACGGGACAGAGAAAGCTTTCTTT. This encodes CASSSYGTEKAFF.

This clone appeared a single time. The gene calls are TRBV5-6 and TRBJ2-4, with 7 bases aligning to TRBD1. The CDR3 spans 18 residues. In germline, CDR1 is SGHDT, CDR2 YYEEEE. With 0 bases clipped from V and 0 bases from J, the junction kept 9 bases outside the gene matches. The CDR3 coding sequence is TGTGCCAGCAGCTTGGAGGAAGGGGGCGTTTTAGCCAAAAACATTCAGTACTTC. It codes for CASSLEEGGVLAKNIQYF.

V gene TRBV2 combines with J gene TRBJ1-2, with 10 bases that match TRBD1. With V trimmed by 4 bases and J by 7 bases, 3 bases remained unmatched. CDR1 SNHLY and CDR2 FYNNEI come from the germline V gene. The CDR3 has 13 amino acids. The CDR3 DNA is TGTGCCAGCAGTGGACAGGGGGCCGGTGGCTACACCTTC. It specifies CASSGQGAGGYTF. The entire variable domain, with the rest obtained from reference TRBV2 and TRBJ1-2, is as follows: EPEVTQTPSHQVTQMGQEVILRCVPISNHLYFYWYRQILGQKVEFLVSFYNNEISEKSEIFDDQFSVERPDGSNFTLKIRSTKLEDSAMYFCASSGQGAGGYTFGSGTRLTVV.

The J gene is TRBJ1-6, the V gene TRBV19, with D possibly being TRBD1 (6 bases). V lost 8 bases and J 7 bases, leaving 15 bases between the germline ends. Germline V CDR1 and CDR2: LNHDA, SQIVND (reference sequence). CDR3 size: 14 residues. The CDR3 DNA sequence: TGTGCCAGTTACTCTACAGGGTCAAATTCACCCCTCCACTTT. Encoded protein: CASYSTGSNSPLHF. Looking up the rest from reference TRBV19 and TRBJ1-6 gives the full variable domain: DGGITQSPKYLFRKEGQNVTLSCEQNLNHDAMYWYRQDPGQGLRLIYYSQIVNDFQKGDIAEGYSVSREKKESFPLTVTSAQKNPTAFYLCASYSTGSNSPLHFGNGTRLTVT.